This TCR beta chain was recovered during a study of cytomegalovirus exposure and HLA in healthy donors (dated by TCRdb to 2015 to 2018). A note on the overall study: In an earlier analysis of 587 of the donors, under 300 Gb of sequence data and about 110 million unique TCR beta sequences from roughly 190 million T cells were reported. Rather than drawing on any new phenotypic data, the later analysis identified candidate immune exposures from TCR beta sequences and the way those sequences occurred across donors. Five DR-DQ haplotypes were handled as single units for association and clustering, since linkage in the cohort was strong. A later genetic analysis took genome-wide SNP genotypes for about 65% of the 666 donors and used that subset as a discovery cohort. An earlier analysis of about 620 of the donors applied high-throughput TCR beta sequencing to assess whether each TCR beta V gene segment acted as functional or pseudogenic. Among the roughly 410 genotyped donors, approximately 77% belonged to the genetic ancestry cluster associated with self-reported Caucasian donors. A later analysis re-analyzed previously published TCR beta repertoires from hundreds of donors and added high-resolution HLA genotyping to study TCR occurrence patterns. HLA typing included class I and class II loci at four-digit resolution. The number of typed donors differed by locus: about 620-640 for A, B, C, DRB1 and DQB1; 500 to 550 for DQA1; about 600 for DPA1; and about 450 for DPB1. The study used immunosequencing to profile the T cell repertoires of 670 or so subjects and linked those repertoires to cytomegalovirus serostatus. To predict cytomegalovirus infection status, the study combined high-throughput TCR immunosequencing, statistical association of individual TCRs with disease status, and machine learning. The aim of the study was to test whether cataloging public T cell receptors could identify signatures of past pathogen exposure. Along with the roughly 670-subject first cohort, a separate validation cohort of over 90 different subjects was used. All discovery cohort repertoires had been generated on a single sequencing platform. Alongside the repertoire data, information on donor age, sex, ethnicity and CMV serostatus was compiled. Across some 400 genotyped donors of the cohort, an average of roughly 250,000 unique TCR beta nucleotide sequences per donor were sequenced, and roughly 18% of those sequences were non-productive. An early release covering about 600 HLA-typed donors comprised roughly 300 gigabases of sequencing data and 85 million to 100 million unique TCR sequences.

For CDR1 and CDR2, the germline V gene lists SGHDT and YYEEEE. V loses 4 bases, J loses 7 bases, and the germline ends lie 11 bases apart. Its CDR3 holds 13 amino acids, cysteine through phenylalanine. Only the CDR3 region is kept as DNA, spanning 39 bases read in frame from base 1. The library relied on the immunoSEQ multiplex PCR assay. A mixture of 60 forward primers for TCR Vbeta segments and 13 reverse primers for TCR Jbeta segments was used in the multiplex PCR. Amplification of the CDR3 region of rearranged TCR beta genes was performed with a multiplex PCR assay on genomic DNA. Amplified TCR beta libraries were sequenced as 87-base-pair reads on the Illumina HiSeq System. The authors' pipeline ran thus. A later analysis tallied tens of millions of unique TCR beta chains across the 666 repertoires, and some 10 million of those chains were shared by two or more donors. Raw reads were error-corrected and collapsed into unique sequences by a nearest-neighbor algorithm in which closely related sequences were merged to remove PCR and sequencing errors. CDR3 sequences were aligned to IMGT reference sequences to assign V, D and J gene segments. For a sequence to be retained, a match of at least six nucleotides to both a V gene segment and a J gene segment was required. A rearrangement counted as productive if the CDR3 had no stop codons and remained in frame with V and J, and every other rearrangement counted as non-productive. CDR3 was defined by IMGT convention, running from the second conserved V-encoded cysteine to the conserved J-encoded phenylalanine. The earlier analysis of roughly 590 of the donors excluded any sequence lacking an unambiguous match to a single V gene segment. In an earlier analysis of almost 600 of the donors, a V segment was called functional when productive rearrangements were above 56.7%, and segregating when the standard deviation between donors exceeded 5%. A statistical classification framework was built for diagnosing cytomegalovirus status from the catalog of TCR beta chain sequences. V and J gene assignment, in a later analysis, came from comparing TCR nucleotide sequences with IMGT/GENE-DB human TR gene sequences. The TCRdist pipeline was used in a later analysis to assign CDR3 sequences and most-parsimonious VDJ recombination scenarios. In a later analysis, every TCR beta chain was defined by the combination of its CDR3 amino acid sequence and its V-gene family, and reads without a unique V-gene family were dropped. To address suspected cross-contamination and a sequencing artifact, a later analysis removed approximately 600 highly shared, low-generation-probability nucleotide sequences. In a later analysis, a clonal expansion index was calculated for each public chain from normalized within-repertoire ranks of inferred template counts. Generation probabilities in a later analysis came from a VDJ recombination model fitted to out-of-frame rearrangements, and those results were checked against IGoR. In a later analysis, hypergeometric tests were used to score TCR-TCR, TCR-HLA and TCR-CMV co-occurrence, with a repertoire-size bias correction applied to TCR pairs. A later analysis estimated false discovery rates by permuting HLA or CMV assignments 20 times. In a later analysis, co-occurring TCRs were grouped using DBSCAN, with TCRdist sequence similarity added in when clustering inside HLA-allele-positive subsets. For co-occurrence clustering, repertoires with fewer than 30,000 or more than 120,000 public chains were excluded, along with five repertoires with anomalous nucleotide sharing. The table comes from immuneACCESS by way of TCRdb, which keeps in-frame sequences with V and J called. Part of the clones is missing from these tables; in studies checked, under half for an unresolved V gene and the rest for unknown reasons. That table gives V, J and clone size, and the DNA gave D and trimming. Counted in this sample were more than 100,000 clones; more than 55% of them appeared once. The ten largest clones add up to about 1.6% of the sample.

Comment on this clone: The clone's antigen remains unknown. Qualities for individual bases were not recorded, and no much larger clone is one base off.

The cohort was made up of approximately 670 healthy bone marrow donors. All cohort members were sampled while nominally healthy, although unrecorded immune exposures were likely present. The donor tested CMV seronegative and was one of the 352 seronegative cohort members. A peripheral blood sample was collected from each donor, and TCR beta sequencing was performed on peripheral blood mononuclear cells. The Qiagen DNeasy Blood Extraction Kit was used to extract genomic DNA from the blood cell samples. What the research found in general, with its limitations: The presence/absence analyses assumed that sequencing depth was roughly uniform across donors, and that assumption may not be true. Strong co-occurrence of HLA alleles, especially DR and DQ, made assigning TCR associations to individual alleles difficult. Approximately 18 rarely observed V segments, including chromosome 9 orphons, were excluded from the earlier analysis of some 590 of the donors because counts were too low. This cohort had only TCR beta chains sequenced, and the lack of alpha or paired-chain data limited which features could be detected. The sequencing pipeline was judged likely to have produced a cluster of highly shared sequence variants as a technical artifact. A later analysis found that TCR association rates varied across HLA loci, with DRB1 alleles showing the most associated TCRs and HLA-C alleles the fewest. A later analysis found that HLA-associated TCR beta chains were more clonally expanded and had lower generation probabilities than equally common non-associated chains. While some public TCRs were present in many individuals, most TCR sequences turned up only very rarely across donors. HLA typing was unavailable for some donors at each locus, so association tests used only the typed subset. A further reported finding was that TCR beta sequences accurately predicted the HLA-A and HLA-B alleles for most subjects in the first cohort. The classifier was reported to diagnose cytomegalovirus status with high specificity and sensitivity in both the original and validation cohorts. Several of the top co-occurrence clusters appeared to be linked to parvovirus B19, influenza, CMV and Epstein-Barr virus, according to a later analysis. V-gene and J-gene trimming of TCR beta chains was associated with a missense DCLRE1C variant in a later genetic analysis, and the association was replicated in an independent cohort. In an earlier analysis of 500 to 650 of the donors, most TCR beta V segments appeared in productive rearrangements about 87% or about 30% of the time, broadly matching IMGT annotations. The authors suggested that the approach could potentially be generalized to other disease states and immunological phenotypes. Correlated functional status among segregating V segments might be attributable to linkage disequilibrium, but an unknown experimental factor could not be ruled out. A later analysis found that most CMV-associated TCR beta chains appeared HLA-restricted, with HLA associations seemingly driven largely by CMV exposure. Some IMGT-functional V segments, including TRBV6-2 and TRBV6-3, could not be told apart with the 87-base-pair reads, so those segments were excluded. Immune exposure information for the cohort was limited to CMV serostatus. In a later analysis, some 17,000 TCR beta sequences were associated with specific HLA alleles at a false discovery rate of 0.05. The study gave a list of about 160 TCR beta chains associated with cytomegalovirus. Three of the identified cytomegalovirus-associated TCR beta chains were confirmed in vitro to be specific for cytomegalovirus antigens. According to a later genetic analysis, donors in an Asian-associated ancestry cluster had fewer N-insertions in productive TCRs than the approximately 690-donor mean.

The material sequenced was PBMCs. The receptor chain draws on TRBV5-6 and TRBJ2-2; the D gene is perhaps TRBD2, from 5 matching bases. The sequence derives from a man aged 18 to 30 in good health and CMV-seronegative. CDR3 reads: CASSRTGIGELFF. The DNA reads TGTGCCAGCAGCAGGACTGGAATCGGGGAGCTGTTTTTT.